This T cell receptor (beta chain) comes out of a study of blood T cell repertoires in COVID-19. Study information: Specimens from acute and convalescent COVID-19 originated in the United States, Italy and Spain.

The protocol was immunoSEQ multiplex PCR, while the TCRdb copy is restricted to in-frame clones and leaves out a portion. The sample has hundreds of thousands of clones, 87% seen once. Individuals drawn from approximately 22 US areas were roughly 18 to 95 years old. Germline lookup yields CDR1 MNHEY and CDR2 SVGAGI. Deletions cut 0 bases from V and 8 bases from J, with 14 bases between. The CDR3 has 16 residues. The rearrangement uses TRBV6-5 and TRBJ1-6, with a weak D call TRBD1 (6 bases). This sequence originates from a man in his forties in a cohort exposed to, infected with or recovered from COVID-19 (not recorded which). The sample consisted of PBMCs or T cells enriched from blood (not recorded which). The CDR3 DNA sequence: TGTGCCAGCAGTTACTCGTTCCGCAGGGGTCATTCACCCCTCCACTTT. Translated, it gives CASSYSFRRGHSPLHF.